The 6 T cell receptor beta chains below all came from one sample that was sequenced in a study of T cells in Graves' hyperthyroidism and ophthalmopathy. Amplified regions were TCR beta CDR3 sequences from RNA transcripts. The TCR CDR3 was amplified in a first-round RT-PCR using the HTBI primer set. Each CDR3 protein is one row after TCRdb ran MiXCR on the multiplex PCR reads. This table has 300,000 to 450,000 distinct CDR3 sequences, approximately 13% appearing once. Material for sequencing was blood. The receptors were sampled from a man younger than 45 with Graves' hyperthyroidism that later progressed to Graves' ophthalmopathy.

With respect to this clonotype: A read error may explain this, as a much larger clone is one base away. In DNA, the CDR3 is TGCGCCAGCAGCTTGGCTCAGCGGGGGATAGATACGCAGTATTTT. Translating it yields CASSLAQRGIDTQYF. V gene TRBV5-1 combines with J gene TRBJ2-3; 8 bases align to TRBD2. Germline V gene lookup returns CDR1 SGHRS and CDR2 YFSETQ. Trimming cost V 0 bases and J 5 bases; bases outside gene matches: 5. The CDR3 runs to 15 residues.

This clonotype was counted ten times or more. The gene calls are TRBV6-6 and TRBJ2-7; maybe TRBD1 (6 bases). Germline loops: CDR1 MNHNY, CDR2 SVGAGI (reference sequence). Trimming removed 2 bases at V and 3 bases at J, with 26 bases between. This CDR3 has 19 amino acids. The CDR3 DNA is TGTGCCAGCAGTTACCCCAAAACTCGACAGGCGGAGGTGAACTACGAGCAGTACTTC. Translation gives CASSYPKTRQAEVNYEQYF.

This clonotype was seen repeatedly, ten times or more. This chain connects TRBV20-1 to TRBJ1-5, with no clear D. CDR1 is DFQATT and CDR2 is SNEGSKA in the germline V gene (reference sequence). V was trimmed by 2 bases and J by 4 bases, leaving 6 bases between them. The CDR3 covers 12 residues. For the CDR3, the DNA is TGCAGTGCTAGACCTCTGAATCAGCCCCAGCATTTT. It specifies CSARPLNQPQHF.

The chain links TRBV20-1 to TRBJ2-5; 7 bases line up with TRBD2. The CDR3 covers 14 residues. Per germline, CDR1 DFQATT and CDR2 SNEGSKA (reference sequence). Unmatched junction bases numbered 13, after V lost 5 bases and J lost 7 bases. In DNA form, the CDR3 reads TGCAGTGCTCCAAGGGGCCGGGGGGACGGGACCCAGTACTTC. Translated, it gives CSAPRGRGDGTQYF.

There are many counts of this clonotype. The CDR3 loop is CASMPDRDTGELFF. As DNA, the CDR3 is TGTGCCAGCATGCCGGACAGGGACACCGGGGAGCTGTTTTTT. The gene calls are TRBV2 and TRBJ2-2; 8 bases fit TRBD1. Germline assignment: CDR1 SNHLY and CDR2 FYNNEI. V lost 7 bases, J lost 3 bases, and 4 bases stayed unmatched. The CDR3 is 14 residues long.

This clonotype was seen many times. CDR3 bases: TGTGCCAGCAGTTTACCAAGCCGGGGGGCGCCGTATGGCTACACCTTC. Translating it yields CASSLPSRGAPYGYTF. The chain recombines TRBV28 with TRBJ1-2, with TRBD1 as a possible D gene (6 bases). The CDR3 is 16 residues long. V gave up 2 bases and J gave up 5 bases, with 18 bases separating them. Per the germline V gene, CDR1 is MDHEN and CDR2 is SYDVKM.